Sequencing of this T cell receptor beta chain was carried out in a study of blood T cells in healthy people across ages. Collection of around 10 milliliters of peripheral blood was performed for each donor. Alongside a J-beta primer mix, a sample-barcoded 5' primer served in a second PCR lasting about 7 to 12 cycles. All samples yielded 2.5 million or more CDR3-containing paired-end reads. TCRdb re-derived calls from the 5' RACE reads in MiXCR, one entry per CDR3 protein. In the table there are approximately 1.5 million distinct CDR3 sequences, roughly 43% of which are singletons. The CDR3 consists of 14 residues. CDR1 and CDR2 (germline): LNHNV, YYDKDF (reference sequence). V lost 0 bases and J lost 2, with 8 bases in between. A few counts support this clonotype.

The V call is TRBV15, the J call TRBJ2-7; D is unresolved. Material for sequencing was blood. The origin of this receptor is a woman aged 18-29 years in good health. This CDR3 reads CATSRDRKTYEQYF. The DNA for the CDR3 is TGTGCCACCAGCAGAGATCGGAAGACCTACGAGCAGTACTTC.